This TCR beta chain appears in the sequencing data of a study of cytomegalovirus exposure and HLA in healthy donors. V lost 5 bases and J 0 bases, leaving 14 bases between the germline ends. The CDR3 is 15 residues long. Looked up from germline, CDR1 is MNHEY and CDR2 is SVGAGI. TCRdb's table, derived via immunoSEQ multiplex PCR, lists solely in-frame clones and lacks some. The top ten clones hold 30% of a sample with some 130,000 clones, roughly 79% of them seen once. In the case of this clone: The antigen is undetermined.

Study-wide findings and caveats: Specific recognition of CMV antigens was confirmed in vitro for a few chains (all CMV-associated).

The sequencing sample was made of PBMCs. This rearrangement joins TRBV6-5 to TRBJ2-7; D may be TRBD2 (5 bases). The sequence derives from a young man in good health and CMV-seropositive. The CDR3 nucleotides are TGTGCCAGCAGTCCCGACTACCAAAACTCCTACGAGCAGTACTTC. It codes for CASSPDYQNSYEQYF.